Each of the 22 T cell receptor beta chains below was sequenced from the same sample in a study of CD8+ T cells in alopecia areata. Treatment given: oral pan-JAK inhibitor, 5-10 mg twice daily. Following extraction, RNA underwent reverse transcription to cDNA, which served as the sequencing template. Repertoires were generated with immunoSEQ multiplex PCR, while TCRdb's copy carries only in-frame clones and drops some. The table lists fewer than 250,000 clones, 40% to 45% of them singletons. The sample in question was CD4+ T cells sorted from blood, obtained at approximately week 36, from a patient treated with tofacitinib. These receptors were collected from a human donor with alopecia areata.

This clone came up many times. The chain recombines TRBV7-2 with TRBJ2-3; D possibly corresponds to TRBD2 (6 bases). This CDR3 has 16 amino acids. The V end was cut by 1 base, the J end by 4 bases, with 15 bases between. Germline CDR1 and CDR2: SGHTA and FQGNSA. This chain's CDR3 is CASSLVGTSPADTQYF. DNA for the CDR3: TGTGCCAGCAGCTTAGTTGGGACTTCCCCCGCAGATACGCAGTATTTT. Full variable domain (outside the CDR3, taken from reference TRBV7-2 and TRBJ2-3): GAGVSQSPSNKVTEKGKDVELRCDPISGHTALYWYRQSLGQGLEFLIYFQGNSAPDKSGLPSDRFSAERTGGSVSTLTIQRTQQEDSAVYLCASSLVGTSPADTQYFGPGTRLTVL.

The chain carries TRBV29-1 and TRBJ2-2; 7 bases line up with TRBD1. V lost 5 bases to trimming and J lost 6 bases; unmatched junction nucleotides: 6. The CDR3 sequence is 13 residues long. CDR1 and CDR2 (germline): SQVTM, ANQGSEA. CDR3 DNA sequence: TGCAGCGTTTGGACAGGCAAGGCCGGGGAGCTGTTTTTT. It codes for CSVWTGKAGELFF.

The sample holds a few counts of this clone. This chain connects TRBV29-1 to TRBJ2-5; 13 bases agree with TRBD2. This CDR3 contains 16 residues. V shed 4 bases and J 5 bases; nucleotides not matched to a gene: 10. Germline lookup yields CDR1 SQVTM and CDR2 ANQGSEA. CDR3 sequence (DNA): TGCAGCGTTGCGGGAGGACTAGCGGGAGCCCAGGAGACCCAGTACTTC. As protein: CSVAGGLAGAQETQYF.

In regard to this clone: An end of the junction does not agree with germline; a read error may underlie this. The rearrangement uses TRBV11-2 and TRBJ1-1; D ambiguous. CDR3 length: 13 residues. Germline V gene lookup returns CDR1 SGHAT and CDR2 FQNNGV. The CDR3 coding sequence is TGTGCCAGCAGTCCGGTATCGGGTGGTGGCCCTCTTTTT. Its protein product is CASSPVSGGGPLF.

This clone was observed a handful of times. The chain links TRBV25-1 to TRBJ2-5, with D perhaps being TRBD1 or TRBD2 (5 bases each). Germline assignment: CDR1 MGHDK and CDR2 SYGVNS. This CDR3 region has 14 residues. V lost 5 bases to trimming and J lost 6 bases, with 16 bases between them. DNA for the CDR3: TGTGCCAGCAGTACCGGGATGACGGGGCAGACCCAGTACTTC. It codes for CASSTGMTGQTQYF.

V usage is TRBV18 and J usage is TRBJ2-7; unclear D gene. The CDR3 totals 16 residues. V dropped 3 bases and J dropped 1 base, with 16 bases sitting between them. The germline V gene encodes CDR1 KGHSH and CDR2 LQKENI. The CDR3: CASSPMGGQISYEQYF. For the CDR3, the DNA is TGTGCCAGCTCACCGATGGGCGGCCAGATTTCCTACGAGCAGTACTTC.

In its sample, this clone was seen a few times. The gene calls are TRBV6-6 and TRBJ1-2; D perhaps matches TRBD1 (5 bases). Trimming removed 7 bases at V and 6 bases at J, with 15 bases between. The CDR3 spans 13 residues. Germline values: CDR1 MNHNY, CDR2 SVGAGI (reference sequence). CDR3 bases: TGTGCCAGCACCCCCAGGGACGGACATGGCTACACCTTC. Translating gives CASTPRDGHGYTF.

The rearrangement links TRBV5-1 to TRBJ2-1, with TRBD2 matching 8 bases. The CDR3 consists of 15 residues. Germline loops: CDR1 SGHRS, CDR2 YFSETQ. The trim removed 3 bases at V and 7 bases at J, leaving 9 bases unmatched. CDR3 protein: CASSSLAASTNEQFF. The CDR3 nucleotides are TGCGCCAGCAGCTCACTAGCGGCTTCTACAAATGAGCAGTTCTTC. The variable domain in full, with the rest retrieved from reference TRBV5-1 and TRBJ2-1, is KAGVTQTPRYLIKTRGQQVTLSCSPISGHRSVSWYQQTPGQGLQFLFEYFSETQRNKGNFPGRFSGRQFSNSRSEMNVSTLELGDSALYLCASSSLAASTNEQFFGPGTRLTVL.

This clone has a handful of counts. This specimen includes other DNA sequences encoding the same CDR3. This sequence joins TRBV28 and TRBJ2-1; D unresolved. Trimming took off 3 bases at V and 7 bases at J, with 4 bases between the two ends. The CDR3 is 11 residues long. Germline lookup yields CDR1 MDHEN and CDR2 SYDVKM. The CDR3 spells CASSFYNEQFF. The CDR3 DNA reads as TGTGCCAGCAGTTTCTATAATGAGCAGTTCTTC.

The V gene is TRBV5-5, the J gene TRBJ1-4; unclear D gene. Trimming removed 4 bases from V and 5 bases from J, with 12 bases in between. The CDR3 runs 14 residues. From germline, CDR1 is SGHKS and CDR2 YYEKEE (reference sequence). The DNA for the CDR3 is TGTGCCAGCAGCCTCGGGAACTCGAATGAAAAACTGTTTTTT. It translates to CASSLGNSNEKLFF.

This clone came up a few times. The V and J genes are TRBV15 and TRBJ2-5, with 12 bases lining up with TRBD2. This CDR3 has 16 amino acids. After removal of 4 bases from V and 4 bases from J, the junction contained 7 bases not matched to a gene. Germline lookup yields CDR1 LNHNV and CDR2 YYDKDF (reference sequence). The CDR3 nucleotides are TGTGCCACCAGCACCCGACTAGCGGGAGAGGGAGAGACCCAGTACTTC. This encodes CATSTRLAGEGETQYF.

The rearrangement uses TRBV11-2 and TRBJ2-3, with 7 bases aligning to TRBD2. The CDR3 loop spans 15 amino acids. Germline assignment: CDR1 SGHAT and CDR2 FQNNGV. The junction had 9 bases not matched to a gene; V was cut back by 3 bases and J by 6 bases. Here the CDR3 reads CASSLPLAAGDTQYF. The CDR3 coding sequence is TGTGCCAGCAGCTTGCCCCTAGCGGCGGGCGATACGCAGTATTTT.

The chain carries TRBV5-1 and TRBJ2-2; unclear D gene. Trimming left V 0 bases short and J 4 bases short, with 7 bases between. The CDR3 spans 14 residues. The germline V gene has CDR1 SGHRS and CDR2 YFSETQ. CDR3 residues: CASSLAPGTGELFF. CDR3 sequence (DNA): TGCGCCAGCAGCTTGGCCCCGGGCACCGGGGAGCTGTTTTTT. The full variable domain, its missing parts supplied by reference TRBV5-1 and TRBJ2-2, is KAGVTQTPRYLIKTRGQQVTLSCSPISGHRSVSWYQQTPGQGLQFLFEYFSETQRNKGNFPGRFSGRQFSNSRSEMNVSTLELGDSALYLCASSLAPGTGELFFGEGSRLTVL.

This clone showed up just a few times. The gene calls are TRBV27 and TRBJ2-1; the match to TRBD1 covers 7 bases. Germline trimming cut 9 bases from V and 5 bases from J; bases unmatched to any gene: 10. Germline CDR1 and CDR2: MNHEY and SMNVEV (reference sequence). This CDR3 is built from 14 residues. The CDR3 nucleotides are TGTGCCAGATATCCGGGACAGATAGACAATGAGCAGTTCTTC. Translated: CARYPGQIDNEQFF.

This chain uses TRBV10-1 with TRBJ2-3; no firm D call. From germline, CDR1 is WNHNN and CDR2 SYGVQD (reference sequence). This CDR3 is built from 14 residues. Trimming took off 3 bases at V and 2 bases at J, with 9 bases between the two ends. The CDR3 DNA follows: TGCGCCAGCAGTGAAGAGTGGAACACAGATACGCAGTATTTT. The encoded protein is CASSEEWNTDTQYF.

The table lists this clone with a few counts. The chain is built from TRBV29-1 and TRBJ2-2; weak D call: TRBD1 (5 bases). This CDR3 comprises 11 residues. CDR1 is SQVTM, CDR2 ANQGSEA, per germline. Trimming stripped 7 bases from V and 6 bases from J, with 9 bases between. The CDR3 loop is CSAEGAGELFF. The CDR3, as DNA: TGCAGCGCCGAAGGGGCCGGGGAGCTGTTTTTT.

This clone was detected only a few times. This rearrangement joins TRBV4-3 to TRBJ2-7; a weak D match, TRBD1 (5 bases). V dropped 0 bases and J dropped 4 bases, with 13 bases sitting between them. There are 15 residues in the CDR3. Germline-derived CDR1 and CDR2 are LGHNA and YSLEER. This CDR3 reads CASSQDGYRKYEQYF. Written as DNA, the CDR3 is TGCGCCAGCAGCCAAGATGGGTACAGGAAGTACGAGCAGTACTTC.

The chain employs TRBV4-1 and TRBJ1-4; D gene unclear. This CDR3 spans 12 amino acids. V lost 4 bases to trimming and J lost 10 bases, with 10 bases between them. Germline CDR1 and CDR2: MGHRA and YSYEKL. DNA for the CDR3: TGCGCCAGCAGCCTGACGTTGGGAAAACTGTTTTTT. It specifies CASSLTLGKLFF.

This clone was detected a few times. The genes are TRBV4-1 and TRBJ2-1; D is uncertain. CDR1 is MGHRA and CDR2 is YSYEKL in the germline V gene. The CDR3 runs 16 residues. Trimming took 0 bases from V and 7 from J, leaving 16 bases between them. The CDR3, as DNA: TGCGCCAGCAGCCAAGATATAAGCCGCATGGGGAATGAGCAGTTCTTC. Amino acids: CASSQDISRMGNEQFF.

V is TRBV20-1 and J is TRBJ2-5; D not resolved. Looked up from germline, CDR1 is DFQATT and CDR2 is SNEGSKA (reference sequence). The CDR3 loop spans 11 amino acids. The germline V and J ends were trimmed by 2 bases and 2 bases, with 3 bases remaining between them. CDR3 loop: CSARLQETQYF. CDR3 bases: TGCAGTGCTAGATTGCAAGAGACCCAGTACTTC.

There are a few counts of this clone. V gene TRBV11-2 combines with J gene TRBJ2-5; 8 bases line up with TRBD2. The CDR3 is 16 amino acids. In germline, CDR1 is SGHAT, CDR2 FQNNGV. J lost 2 bases, V lost 4 bases, and 9 bases had no gene match. The CDR3 region has the DNA TGTGCCAGCAGCTCCCCCCCCGCGGGAGGTCAAGAGACCCAGTACTTC. This gives the protein CASSSPPAGGQETQYF.

This rearrangement joins TRBV7-3 to TRBJ2-5; 7 nucleotides line up with TRBD2. Germline loops: CDR1 SGHTA, CDR2 FQGTGA. V lost 5 bases and J lost 5; bases outside the gene matches: 14. The length of the CDR3 is 16 residues. Here the CDR3 reads CASSPLGSGGQETQYF. DNA of the CDR3: TGTGCCAGCAGCCCCCTGGGCTCGGGGGGTCAGGAGACCCAGTACTTC.